This TCR beta chain was sequenced for a study of T cells in Graves' hyperthyroidism and ophthalmopathy. Study summary: Peripheral blood collection took place at initial diagnosis, before any treatment.

Germline-derived CDR1 and CDR2 are SGHRS and YFSETQ. The CDR3 length is 15 residues. V was clipped by 1 base and J by 0 bases, with 7 bases between them. Overall study results and limits: Clonotypes that were expanded in thyroid above 0.001 mostly appeared in blood too.

This clonotype was observed at least ten times. The antigen is unknown. Ophthalmopathy patients had moderate-to-severe active disease, CAS ≥3, NOSPECS ≥4, and disease duration under 3 months. TCR beta CDR3 region amplification was performed from RNA transcripts. A set of HTBI primers served as the primers for a first-round RT-PCR of the TCR CDR3. TCRdb ran MiXCR on the multiplex PCR reads and lists one entry per CDR3 protein. This table has 400,000 or so distinct CDR3 sequences, around 13% appearing once. The sequenced sample was blood. The clonotype was recovered from a woman in her 30s with Graves' ophthalmopathy. J is TRBJ1-4 and V is TRBV5-1; D is unclear. The CDR3 nucleotides read TGCGCCAGCAGCTTGATGGGGACAACTAATGAAAAACTGTTTTTT. Amino acid sequence: CASSLMGTTNEKLFF.